This T cell receptor (beta chain) comes out of a study of memory CD4+ T cells and cytomegalovirus serostatus. Whole-study findings and limits: CD4+ memory repertoires contained 67 of 164 reported CMV TCRbeta sequences. Suggested: most of the CMV-linked TCR signature lies in CD4+ memory cells.

Single viable CD3+CD4+CD8-CD45RO+ cells were sorted as the memory CD4+ T cells. Serostatus was set by detecting CMV pp150, pp28, p38, p52 IgG. The data were produced by immunoSEQ multiplex PCR, yet TCRdb's version contains in-frame clones alone and is incomplete. The sample yields roughly 76,000 clones, approximately 78% seen once. Notes on this clone: Its antigen remains unidentified.

Germline CDR1 SGHRS, CDR2 YFSETQ. CDR3 length: 15 amino acids. V gave up 0 bases and J gave up 8 bases, with 17 bases separating them. The TCR comes from an adult in good health and CMV-seropositive. Sequencing was done on a sample of memory CD4+ T cells from blood. J is TRBJ1-2 and V is TRBV5-1, with TRBD1 as a possible D gene (6 bases). CDR3 loop: CASSLGARGATGYTF. CDR3 DNA sequence: TGCGCCAGCAGCTTGGGGGCCCGGGGGGCGACCGGCTACACCTTC.